Described below is a single T cell receptor (beta chain) sequence and its context. The antigen remains unidentified. The sample is drawn from a study of naive and memory T cell subsets. Study observations and caveats: In naive cells, over 85% of TCR sequences were seen only once.

The beta constant-region primer was an equimolar mix of two oligonucleotides covering TRBC1 and TRBC2. The ligated cDNA underwent four PCR rounds using SP2 and nested alpha and beta constant-region primers. An oligonucleotide with the SP2 primer and a 12-nucleotide UMI was ligated to the cDNA 3' end. Each CDR3 protein gets one entry after TCRdb re-called the UMI-ligation and nested PCR reads with MiXCR. Among about 120,000 distinct CDR3 sequences listed, approximately 37% were seen once. Germline CDR1 reads SQVTM; CDR2 reads ANQGSEA. V lost 5 bases and J 0 bases, leaving 11 bases between the germline ends. This CDR3 comprises 14 residues.

This chain joins TRBV29-1 and TRBJ1-3; D might be TRBD1 (6 bases). The sequencing sample was made of central memory CD4+ T cells from blood. The TCR originated in a human donor in good health. CDR3 sequence reads: CSVKTGASGNTIYF. The DNA for the CDR3 is TGCAGCGTTAAGACAGGCGCCTCTGGAAACACCATATATTTT. Using reference TRBV29-1 and TRBJ1-3 for the parts outside the CDR3, the full variable domain is SAVISQKPSRDICQRGTSLTIQCQVDSQVTMMFWYRQQPGQSLTLIATANQGSEATYESGFVIDKFPISRPNLTFSTLTVSNMSPEDSSIYLCSVKTGASGNTIYFGEGSWLTVV.